These 8 T cell receptor beta chains originate from one sample sequenced in a study of PD-1 blockade in classical Hodgkin lymphoma. Sequencing was performed with immunoSEQ multiplex PCR; in TCRdb, only in-frame clones are kept and a portion is missing. The data hold 25,000 to 30,000 clones, with 70% to 80% observed a single time. Time point defined: cycle 4 day 1 (C4D1), after 5 to 7 weeks of nivolumab. In every patient, relapse followed autologous stem cell transplantation, while exposure to brentuximab vedotin differed. Purified CD4+ T cells were obtained from thawed PBMCs through magnetic negative selection. The sample was CD4+ T cells from blood, taken before the fourth cycle of nivolumab. These receptors originate from a human donor with classical Hodgkin lymphoma.

The chain recombines TRBV11-2 with TRBJ2-7; 14 bases agree with TRBD2. Germline V CDR1 and CDR2: SGHAT, FQNNGV. This CDR3 has 15 amino acids. Germline trimming cut 5 bases from V and 10 bases from J; bases unmatched to any gene: 10. The CDR3 nucleotides read TGTGCCAGCAGCCAGACGGGACTAGCGGGAGCCGCCCAGTACTTC. The encoded protein is CASSQTGLAGAAQYF.

The J gene is TRBJ2-7, the V gene TRBV19, with 9 bases that match TRBD2. The length of the CDR3 is 14 residues. The germline V gene encodes CDR1 LNHDA and CDR2 SQIVND (reference sequence). V shed 4 bases, J shed 5 bases, and the junction held 6 bases outside the gene matches. The DNA for the CDR3 is TGTGCCAGTAGTAGGGTAGCGGGAGAGGACGAGCAGTACTTC. Translated, it gives CASSRVAGEDEQYF. The variable domain in full, with the rest retrieved from reference TRBV19 and TRBJ2-7, is DGGITQSPKYLFRKEGQNVTLSCEQNLNHDAMYWYRQDPGQGLRLIYYSQIVNDFQKGDIAEGYSVSREKKESFPLTVTSAQKNPTAFYLCASSRVAGEDEQYFGPGTRLTVT.

The CDR3 reads CASSRNGAGETQYF. CDR3 DNA sequence: TGTGCCAGCAGCCGGAACGGGGCAGGGGAGACCCAGTACTTC. V is TRBV7-3 and J is TRBJ2-5, with D perhaps assigned TRBD1 or TRBD2 (5 bases each). The CDR3 loop spans 14 amino acids. CDR1 and CDR2 (germline): SGHTA, FQGTGA. V was cut by 5 bases and J by 5 bases, with 15 bases left in between.

The CDR3 coding sequence is TGTGCCAGCAGCTTAGCCATCACCGGGACAGGGGGCGATGAGCAGTTCTTC. It encodes CASSLAITGTGGDEQFF. The V gene is TRBV11-3, the J gene TRBJ2-1; 12 nucleotides line up with TRBD1. The CDR3 is 17 residues long. After removal of 1 base from V and 8 bases from J, the junction contained 9 bases not matched to a gene. Germline-derived CDR1 and CDR2 are SGHNT and YENEEA.

This clone came up once. The chain is built from TRBV28 and TRBJ1-3; D is ambiguous. Trimming left V 7 bases short and J 4 bases short, with 14 bases between. This CDR3 is built from 14 residues. Germline V lookup: CDR1 MDHEN, CDR2 SYDVKM. Here the CDR3 reads CASMDRAGGNTIYF. In DNA, the CDR3 is TGTGCCAGCATGGACCGAGCGGGAGGAAACACCATATATTTT.

The CDR3 sequence is CASSFGRLSYEQYF. The CDR3 coding sequence is TGTGCCAGCAGTTTTGGCAGACTCTCCTACGAGCAGTACTTC. This rearrangement joins TRBV6-5 to TRBJ2-7; D call uncertain. The germline V gene encodes CDR1 MNHEY and CDR2 SVGAGI. V gave up 4 bases and J gave up 0 bases, with 10 bases separating them. The CDR3 has 14 residues.

This clone has just one count. The chain is built from TRBV7-9 and TRBJ1-5; D perhaps matches TRBD1 (5 bases). Germline CDR1 SEHNR, CDR2 FQNEAQ (reference sequence). V lost 5 bases and J lost 2, with 13 bases in between. The length of the CDR3 is 15 residues. The CDR3 here is CASSPGGGGNQPQHF. CDR3 sequence (DNA): TGTGCCAGCAGCCCTGGGGGGGGAGGCAATCAGCCCCAGCATTTT.

The genes are TRBV11-2 and TRBJ2-2; D is ambiguous. Trimming removed 3 bases from V and 7 bases from J, with 3 bases in between. The germline V gene encodes CDR1 SGHAT and CDR2 FQNNGV. CDR3 length equals 11 residues. The CDR3: CASSFGGELFF. CDR3 nucleotide sequence: TGTGCCAGCAGCTTCGGCGGGGAGCTGTTTTTT.